Following are 9 T cell receptor beta chains from one sample sequenced in a study of OX40 agonist ivuxolimab in advanced cancers. Libraries came from the immunoSEQ multiplex PCR assay. In TCRdb, the immuneACCESS table is reduced to in-frame sequences with V and J assigned. These tables do not hold every clone; where another copy was compared, an unresolved V gene accounts for under half, and the others remain unexplained. The sample table contains fewer than 55,000 clones; only one count was recorded for 80% to 90% of them. Approximately 11% of the sample goes to the ten largest clones. The material was CD4+ or CD8+ T cells sorted from blood, obtained in a trial of the OX40 agonist ivuxolimab. Source of these receptors: an adult with an advanced solid tumor such as melanoma, head and neck, liver or kidney cancer.

The chain uses TRBV7-2 and TRBJ2-1; TRBD1 is a possible D gene (6 bases). The CDR3 is made up of 16 amino acids. V was shortened by 3 bases and J by 4 bases, with 16 bases between the two germline ends. The germline V gene encodes CDR1 SGHTA and CDR2 FQGNSA. This chain's CDR3 is CASSFPDRTEYNEQFF. In nucleotides, the CDR3 is TGTGCCAGCAGCTTCCCCGACCGGACAGAGTACAATGAGCAGTTCTTC.

The V gene is TRBV2, the J gene TRBJ1-2; D possibly corresponds to TRBD1 (6 bases). Germline CDR1 SNHLY, CDR2 FYNNEI. This CDR3 region has 16 residues. V dropped 7 bases and J dropped 0 bases, with 18 bases sitting between them. The CDR3 is CASTLLEGGANYGYTF. The CDR3 nucleotides read TGTGCCAGCACTCTTCTCGAGGGGGGGGCTAACTATGGCTACACCTTC.

This clone is a singleton in its sample. This sequence joins TRBV28 and TRBJ1-2, with a weak D call TRBD1 (5 bases). Germline V gives CDR1 MDHEN, CDR2 SYDVKM. The V end was cut by 2 bases, the J end by 5 bases, with 18 bases between. The CDR3 contains 16 residues. This CDR3 reads CASSLALRGVFYGYTF. The CDR3 region has the DNA TGTGCCAGCAGTTTAGCGCTTAGGGGCGTCTTTTATGGCTACACCTTC.

The chain employs TRBV30 and TRBJ1-2; D possibly corresponds to TRBD1 (5 bases). Looked up from germline, CDR1 is GTSNPN and CDR2 is SVGIG (reference sequence). The CDR3 spans 12 residues. Trimming removed 4 bases from V and 12 bases from J, with 18 bases in between. The CDR3 sequence: CAWKGGRESHTF. CDR3 coding DNA: TGTGCCTGGAAAGGAGGCAGGGAAAGTCACACCTTC.

The V gene is TRBV11-2, the J gene TRBJ1-5; D might be TRBD1 (6 bases). The ends were cut back, 6 bases at V and 3 bases at J, with 9 bases in the middle. Germline V gene lookup returns CDR1 SGHAT and CDR2 FQNNGV. The length of the CDR3 is 13 residues. The CDR3 protein is CASSQGTNQPQHF. CDR3 nucleotide sequence: TGTGCCAGCAGTCAGGGGACCAATCAGCCCCAGCATTTT. The whole variable domain, filled in from reference TRBV11-2 and TRBJ1-5, reads EAGVAQSPRYKIIEKRQSVAFWCNPISGHATLYWYQQILGQGPKLLIQFQNNGVVDDSQLPKDRFSAERLKGVDSTLKIQPAKLEDSAVYLCASSQGTNQPQHFGDGTRLSIL.

This chain uses TRBV19 with TRBJ2-2; no reliable D call. The V end was cut by 6 bases, the J end by 0 bases, with 11 bases between. CDR3 length: 15 residues. Germline CDR1 reads LNHDA; CDR2 reads SQIVND (reference sequence). CDR3 region: CASSTENANTGELFF. The CDR3 DNA is TGTGCCAGTAGCACCGAAAACGCGAACACCGGGGAGCTGTTTTTT.

This rearrangement joins TRBV30 to TRBJ2-1, with D possibly being TRBD2 (6 bases). The CDR3 loop spans 13 amino acids. Germline V lookup: CDR1 GTSNPN, CDR2 SVGIG (reference sequence). V lost 0 bases, J lost 11 bases, and 14 bases lay in between. The DNA of the CDR3 is TGTGCCTGGAGTGTACAAGTAGGAGGGAAGCAGTTCTTC. Translation gives CAWSVQVGGKQFF. Supplemented by reference TRBV30 and TRBJ2-1, the full variable domain reads SQTIHQWPATLVQPVGSPLSLECTVEGTSNPNLYWYRQAAGRGLQLLFYSVGIGQISSEVPQNLSASRPQDRQFILSSKKLLLSDSGFYLCAWSVQVGGKQFFGPGTRLTVL.

This chain links TRBV28 with TRBJ2-6; possibly TRBD2 for D (6 bases). V was trimmed by 3 bases and J by 2 bases, leaving 8 bases between them. The V gene's germline CDR1 is MDHEN and CDR2 SYDVKM. This CDR3 comprises 15 residues. This CDR3 is CASSFAGTGANVLTF. DNA of the CDR3: TGTGCCAGCAGTTTTGCGGGGACTGGGGCCAACGTCCTGACTTTC.

CDR3 coding DNA: TGTGCCAGCAGTCAAAGGGACAAAAATTCACCCCTCCACTTT. Protein sequence: CASSQRDKNSPLHF. The J gene is TRBJ1-6, the V gene TRBV5-6; a weak D match, TRBD1 (6 bases). Germline values: CDR1 SGHDT, CDR2 YYEEEE. The CDR3 is made up of 14 amino acids. V lost 5 bases to trimming and J lost 7 bases, with 13 bases between them.